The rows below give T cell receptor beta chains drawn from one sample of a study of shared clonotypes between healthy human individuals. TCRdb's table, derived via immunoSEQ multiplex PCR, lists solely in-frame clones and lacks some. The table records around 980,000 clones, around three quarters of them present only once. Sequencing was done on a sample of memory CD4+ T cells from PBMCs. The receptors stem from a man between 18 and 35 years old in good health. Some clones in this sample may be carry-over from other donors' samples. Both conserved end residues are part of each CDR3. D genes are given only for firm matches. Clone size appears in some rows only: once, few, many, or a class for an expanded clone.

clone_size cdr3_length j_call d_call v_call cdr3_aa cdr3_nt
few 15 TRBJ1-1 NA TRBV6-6 CASSYGQGQGTEAFF TGTGCCAGCAGTTACGGCCAGGGGCAGGGGACTGAAGCTTTCTTT
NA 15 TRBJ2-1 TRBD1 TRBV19 CASSIGQGDYNEQFF TGTGCCAGTAGTATAGGACAGGGGGACTACAATGAGCAGTTCTTC
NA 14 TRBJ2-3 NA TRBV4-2 CASRPERDADTQYF TGTGCCAGCAGACCAGAGAGGGACGCAGATACGCAGTATTTT
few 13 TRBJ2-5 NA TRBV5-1 CASSVSGGETQYF TGCGCCAGCAGCGTCTCCGGGGGAGAGACCCAGTACTTC
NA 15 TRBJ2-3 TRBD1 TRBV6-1 CASRSGQGNTDTQYF TGTGCCAGCAGATCCGGACAGGGGAACACAGATACGCAGTATTTT
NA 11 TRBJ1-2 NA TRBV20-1 CSARAASGYTF TGCAGTGCTAGAGCTGCTTCTGGCTACACCTTC
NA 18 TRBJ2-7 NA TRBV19 CASSNGLLAASSSYEQYF TGTGCCAGTAGTAATGGTCTGCTTGCCGCCTCTAGCTCCTACGAGCAGTACTTC
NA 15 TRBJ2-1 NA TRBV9 CASSVGLVNYNEQFF TGTGCCAGCAGCGTAGGACTAGTTAACTACAATGAGCAGTTCTTC
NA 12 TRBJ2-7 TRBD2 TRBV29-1 CSAIAGSREQYF TGCAGCGCCATAGCGGGGAGTAGGGAGCAGTACTTC
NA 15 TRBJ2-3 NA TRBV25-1 CASSEGRTSLDTQYF TGTGCCAGCAGTGAAGGGCGAACAAGTTTGGATACGCAGTATTTT
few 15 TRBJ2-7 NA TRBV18 CASSPSRQFSYEQYF TGTGCCAGCTCACCATCACGACAGTTCTCCTACGAGCAGTACTTC
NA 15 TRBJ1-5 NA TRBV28 CASSLGRGYNQPQHF TGTGCCAGCAGTTTGGGTAGGGGATATAATCAGCCCCAGCATTTT
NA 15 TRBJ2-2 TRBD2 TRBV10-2 CASSGAGVNTGELFF TGCGCCAGCAGTGGAGCGGGAGTGAACACCGGGGAGCTGTTTTTT
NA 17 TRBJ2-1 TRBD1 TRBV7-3 CASSRWGTGNPGGEQFF TGTGCCAGCAGCCGATGGGGGACAGGGAACCCGGGAGGTGAGCAGTTCTTC
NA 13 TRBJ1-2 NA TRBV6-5 CASSEAGSYGYTF TGTGCCAGCAGTGAAGCAGGGTCGTATGGCTACACCTTC
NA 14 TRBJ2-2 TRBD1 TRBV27 CASKTGSNTGELFF TGTGCCAGCAAGACAGGGTCGAACACCGGGGAGCTGTTTTTT
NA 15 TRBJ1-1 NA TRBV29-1 CSVAPGWGMNTEAFF TGCAGCGTAGCCCCAGGGTGGGGCATGAACACTGAAGCTTTCTTT